These 5 T cell receptor beta chains were all obtained from the same sample, sequenced in a study of OX40 agonist ivuxolimab in advanced cancers. Measured with immunoSEQ multiplex PCR; TCRdb has only the in-frame clones, and not every one. Here the sample spans roughly 13,000 clones, 65% to 85% being singletons. Sequenced here: CD4+ or CD8+ T cells sorted from blood, sampled in a trial of the OX40 agonist ivuxolimab. The source is an adult with an advanced solid tumor such as melanoma, head and neck, liver or kidney cancer.

In its sample, this clone was seen a few times. J is TRBJ2-2 and V is TRBV20-1; D remains ambiguous. V gave up 5 bases and J gave up 8 bases, with 6 bases separating them. This CDR3 has 10 amino acids. CDR1 and CDR2 (germline): DFQATT, SNEGSKA (reference sequence). Here the CDR3 reads CSAQYGELFF. DNA of the CDR3: TGCAGTGCTCAATATGGGGAGCTGTTTTTT.

Only a few counts were recorded for this clone. The chain combines TRBV9 with TRBJ2-2; D might be TRBD1 or TRBD2, each matching 7 bases. Germline assignment: CDR1 SGDLS and CDR2 YYNGEE. The CDR3 contains 16 residues. V lost 4 bases to trimming and J lost 5 bases, with 18 bases between them. CDR3 coding DNA: TGTGCCAGCAGCTCCCTTAACAGGGGAGGGACCGGGGAGCTGTTTTTT. Amino acids: CASSSLNRGGTGELFF.

This clone was recorded only once. CDR3 region: CASSLVGIGNLLNTGELFF. CDR3 nucleotides: TGTGCCAGCAGCTTAGTAGGGATAGGGAACCTACTGAACACCGGGGAGCTGTTTTTT. This chain connects TRBV7-6 to TRBJ2-2; D gene uncertain. CDR1 and CDR2 from the germline V gene are SGHVS and FNYEAQ. The CDR3 has 19 amino acids. Between the trimmed V and J ends, which lost 1 base and 1 base, there was a span of 19 bases.

The V and J genes are TRBV7-2 and TRBJ2-1, with 10 nucleotides matching TRBD2. The V gene end was trimmed by 6 bases and the J gene end by 7 bases; junction bases not matched to a gene: 12. The CDR3 length is 16 residues. Per germline, CDR1 SGHTA and CDR2 FQGNSA. CDR3 protein: CASRPLPGLAKNEQFF. The CDR3 DNA is TGTGCCAGCAGACCCCTTCCGGGACTAGCGAAGAATGAGCAGTTCTTC.

V is TRBV18 and J is TRBJ2-3, with a possible D match to TRBD2 (6 bases). The CDR3 is 15 residues long. Germline CDR1 reads KGHSH; CDR2 reads LQKENI. Trimming pared 3 bases from V and 2 bases from J, leaving 12 bases between. The CDR3 here is CASSPRGSDTDTQYF. As DNA, the CDR3 is TGTGCCAGCTCACCTCGGGGGTCAGACACAGATACGCAGTATTTT.